This TCR beta chain is drawn from a study of blood T cell repertoires in COVID-19. The wider study: Material from acute and convalescent COVID-19 was sourced from the United States, Italy and Spain. Sample material is recorded as cDNA or gDNA derived from T cells, B-cell-depleted T cells, or PBMCs.

Authors' data handling: Amplifying reference gene primers gave estimates of nucleated cell counts. Here immunoSEQ multiplex PCR was the method, and the copy in TCRdb shows in-frame clones only, minus some. V, J and clone size derive from that table, while D and trimming were established from the DNA sequence. The sample yields under 250,000 clones, less than 90% seen once. The sequence derives from a woman in her 70s with active or convalescent COVID-19. The source material was peripheral blood.

The CDR3 DNA reads as TGTGCCAGCAGTGTGACTTTGGGAAACACCATATATTTT. Amino acid sequence: CASSVTLGNTIYF. The chain is built from TRBV25-1 and TRBJ1-3; D gene uncertain. Per germline, CDR1 MGHDK and CDR2 SYGVNS. V was shortened by 4 bases and J by 4 bases, with 8 bases between the two germline ends. This CDR3 comprises 13 residues.